This T cell receptor beta chain emerged from a study of control samples from healthy donors and cancer patients. The CDR3 is 14 residues long. V was clipped by 5 bases and J by 1 base, with 12 bases between them. CDR1 is MNHEY and CDR2 is SMNVEV in the germline V gene (reference sequence). Libraries were prepared by immunoSEQ multiplex PCR; TCRdb keeps only in-frame clonotypes and omits some of them. This sample has about 180,000 clones, with around 91% found just once. The TCR comes from a woman aged 45-65 years in good health. The chain employs TRBV27 and TRBJ2-7, with TRBD1 as a possible D gene (5 bases). Sequencing used blood. In DNA, the CDR3 is TGTGCCAGCAGTCGGCAGGGCCCATCCTACGAGCAGTACTTC. It translates to CASSRQGPSYEQYF.